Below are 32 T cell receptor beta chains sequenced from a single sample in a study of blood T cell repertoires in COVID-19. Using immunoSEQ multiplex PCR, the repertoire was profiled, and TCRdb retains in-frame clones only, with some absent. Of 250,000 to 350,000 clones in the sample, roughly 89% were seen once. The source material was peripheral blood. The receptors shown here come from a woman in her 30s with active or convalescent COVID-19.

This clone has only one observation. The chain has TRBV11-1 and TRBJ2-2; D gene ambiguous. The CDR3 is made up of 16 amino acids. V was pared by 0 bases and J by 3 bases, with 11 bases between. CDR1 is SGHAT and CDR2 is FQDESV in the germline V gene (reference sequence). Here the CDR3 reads CASSLAVWSYTGELFF. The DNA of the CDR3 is TGTGCCAGCAGCTTAGCTGTTTGGAGTTACACCGGGGAGCTGTTTTTT. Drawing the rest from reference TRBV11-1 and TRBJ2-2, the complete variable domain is EAEVAQSPRYKITEKSQAVAFWCDPISGHATLYWYRQILGQGPELLVQFQDESVVDDSQLPKDRFSAERLKGVDSTLKIQPAELGDSAMYLCASSLAVWSYTGELFFGEGSRLTVL.

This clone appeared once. DNA of the CDR3: TGTGCCAGCAGTTCCAGGGGGTATGAAAAACTGTTTTTT. Amino acids: CASSSRGYEKLFF. This chain uses TRBV6-1 with TRBJ1-4, with TRBD1 matching 7 bases. V trimming: 5 bases; J trimming: 6 bases; junction bases outside the gene matches: 3. Germline V gives CDR1 MNHNS, CDR2 SASEGT. This CDR3 region has 13 residues.

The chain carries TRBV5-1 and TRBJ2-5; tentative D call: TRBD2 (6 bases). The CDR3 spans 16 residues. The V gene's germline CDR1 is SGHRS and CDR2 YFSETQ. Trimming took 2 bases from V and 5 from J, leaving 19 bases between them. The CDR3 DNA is TGCGCCAGCAGCTTTAGGACTACCGTAGAGGTGGAGACCCAGTACTTC. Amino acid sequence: CASSFRTTVEVETQYF.

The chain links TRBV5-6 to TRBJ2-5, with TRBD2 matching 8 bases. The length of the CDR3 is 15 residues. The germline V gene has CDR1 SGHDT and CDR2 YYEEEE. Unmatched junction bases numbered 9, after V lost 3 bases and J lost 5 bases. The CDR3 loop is CASSSTGTRRETQYF. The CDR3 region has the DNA TGTGCCAGCAGCTCTACCGGGACTAGACGCGAGACCCAGTACTTC. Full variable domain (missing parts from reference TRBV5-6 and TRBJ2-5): DAGVTQSPTHLIKTRGQQVTLRCSPKSGHDTVSWYQQALGQGPQFIFQYYEEEERQRGNFPDRFSGHQFPNYSSELNVNALLLGDSALYLCASSSTGTRRETQYFGPGTRLLVL.

The CDR3 region is CASTPQGGGFEQYF. The CDR3, as DNA: TGTGCCAGCACCCCTCAGGGAGGCGGCTTTGAGCAGTACTTC. V gene TRBV6-5 combines with J gene TRBJ2-7; tentative D call: TRBD2 (6 bases). Trimming left V 7 bases short and J 7 bases short, with 20 bases between. Germline CDR1 and CDR2: MNHEY and SVGAGI. The CDR3 has 14 amino acids.

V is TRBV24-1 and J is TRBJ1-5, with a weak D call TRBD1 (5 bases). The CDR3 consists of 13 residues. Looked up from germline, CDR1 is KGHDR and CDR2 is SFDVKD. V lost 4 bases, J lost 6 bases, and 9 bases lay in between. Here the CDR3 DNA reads TGTGCCACCAGTGACAGGGAGGTTCAGCCCCAGCATTTT. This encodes CATSDREVQPQHF.

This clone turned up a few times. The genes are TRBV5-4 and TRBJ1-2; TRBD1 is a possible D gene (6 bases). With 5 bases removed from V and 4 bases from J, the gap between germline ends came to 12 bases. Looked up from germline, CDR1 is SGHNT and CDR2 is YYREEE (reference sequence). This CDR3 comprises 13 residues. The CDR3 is CASRSGASYGYTF. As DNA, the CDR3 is TGTGCCAGCAGATCAGGGGCAAGCTATGGCTACACCTTC. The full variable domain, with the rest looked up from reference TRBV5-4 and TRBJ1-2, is ETGVTQSPTHLIKTRGQQVTLRCSSQSGHNTVSWYQQALGQGPQFIFQYYREEENGRGNFPPRFSGLQFPNYSSELNVNALELDDSALYLCASRSGASYGYTFGSGTRLTVV.

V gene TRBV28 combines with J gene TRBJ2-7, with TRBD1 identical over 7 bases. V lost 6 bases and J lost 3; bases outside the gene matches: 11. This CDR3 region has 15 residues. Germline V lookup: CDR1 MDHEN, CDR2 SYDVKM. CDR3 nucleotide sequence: TGTGCCAGCAGCTACCGGACAGGCCAAGGCTACGAGCAGTACTTC. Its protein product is CASSYRTGQGYEQYF.

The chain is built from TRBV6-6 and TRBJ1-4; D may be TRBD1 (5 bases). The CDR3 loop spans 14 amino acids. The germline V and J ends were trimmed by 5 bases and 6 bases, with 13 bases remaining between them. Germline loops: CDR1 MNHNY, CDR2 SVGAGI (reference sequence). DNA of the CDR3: TGTGCCAGCAGTATCACAGGTTACTATGAAAAACTGTTTTTT. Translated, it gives CASSITGYYEKLFF.

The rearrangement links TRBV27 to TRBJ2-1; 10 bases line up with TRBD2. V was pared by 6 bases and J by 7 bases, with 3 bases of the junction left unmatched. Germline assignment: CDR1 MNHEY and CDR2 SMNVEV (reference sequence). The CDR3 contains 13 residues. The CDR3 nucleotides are TGTGCCAGCAGATTAGCGGGGGGTAATGAGCAGTTCTTC. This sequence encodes CASRLAGGNEQFF.

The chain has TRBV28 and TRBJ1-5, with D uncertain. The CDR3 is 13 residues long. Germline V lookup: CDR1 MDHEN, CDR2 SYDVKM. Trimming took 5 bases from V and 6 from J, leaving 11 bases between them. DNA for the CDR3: TGTGCCAGCAGTCCTGTTTTGTTTCAGCCCCAGCATTTT. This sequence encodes CASSPVLFQPQHF.

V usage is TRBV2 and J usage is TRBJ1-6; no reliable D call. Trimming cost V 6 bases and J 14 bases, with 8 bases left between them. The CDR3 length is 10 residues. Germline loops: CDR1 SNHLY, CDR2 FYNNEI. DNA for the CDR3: TGTGCCAGCAGGGGCAAAACCCTCCACTTT. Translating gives CASRGKTLHF.

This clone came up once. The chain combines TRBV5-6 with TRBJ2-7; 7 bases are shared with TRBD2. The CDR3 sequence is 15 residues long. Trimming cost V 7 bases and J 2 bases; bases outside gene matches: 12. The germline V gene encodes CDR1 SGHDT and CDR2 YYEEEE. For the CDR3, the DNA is TGTGCCAGCCGAGAGCGGGGACGAGGAACCTACGAGCAGTACTTC. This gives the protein CASRERGRGTYEQYF.

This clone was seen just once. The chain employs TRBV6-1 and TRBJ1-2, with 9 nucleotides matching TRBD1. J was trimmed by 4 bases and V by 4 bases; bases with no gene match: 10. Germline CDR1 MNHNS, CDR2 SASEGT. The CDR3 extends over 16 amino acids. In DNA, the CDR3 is TGTGCCAGCAGTGCAACCGGGACAGGGACACTCTATGGCTACACCTTC. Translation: CASSATGTGTLYGYTF.

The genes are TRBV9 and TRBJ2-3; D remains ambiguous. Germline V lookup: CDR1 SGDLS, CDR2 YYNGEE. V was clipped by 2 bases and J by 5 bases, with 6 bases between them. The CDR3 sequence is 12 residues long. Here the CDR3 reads CASSVNLDTQYF. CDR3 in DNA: TGTGCCAGCAGCGTCAACTTAGATACGCAGTATTTT.

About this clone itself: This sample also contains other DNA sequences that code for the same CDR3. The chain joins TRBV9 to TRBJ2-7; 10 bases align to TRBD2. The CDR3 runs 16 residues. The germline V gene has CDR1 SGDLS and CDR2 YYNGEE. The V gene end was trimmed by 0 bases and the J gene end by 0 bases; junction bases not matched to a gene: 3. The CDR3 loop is CASSVGASGGSYEQYF. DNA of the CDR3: TGTGCCAGCAGCGTAGGGGCTAGCGGGGGCTCCTACGAGCAGTACTTC.

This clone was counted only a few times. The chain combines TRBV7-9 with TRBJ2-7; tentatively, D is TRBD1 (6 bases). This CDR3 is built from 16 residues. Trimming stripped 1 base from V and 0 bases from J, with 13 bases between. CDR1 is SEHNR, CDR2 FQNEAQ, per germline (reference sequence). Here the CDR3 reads CASSLVRGQSSYEQYF. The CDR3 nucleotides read TGTGCCAGCAGCTTAGTTAGGGGACAAAGCTCCTACGAGCAGTACTTC.

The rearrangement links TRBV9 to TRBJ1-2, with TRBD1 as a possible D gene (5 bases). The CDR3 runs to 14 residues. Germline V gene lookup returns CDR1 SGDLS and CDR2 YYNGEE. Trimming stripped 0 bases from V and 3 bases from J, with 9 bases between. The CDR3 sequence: CASSVETEHYGYTF. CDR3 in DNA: TGTGCCAGCAGCGTAGAGACAGAACACTATGGCTACACCTTC.

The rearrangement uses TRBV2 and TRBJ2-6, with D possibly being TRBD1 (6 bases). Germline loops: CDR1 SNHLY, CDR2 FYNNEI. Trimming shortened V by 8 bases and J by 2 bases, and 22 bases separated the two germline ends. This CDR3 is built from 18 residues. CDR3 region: CASGWDRDTITGANVLTF. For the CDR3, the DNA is TGTGCCAGCGGATGGGACCGGGACACGATCACTGGGGCCAACGTCCTGACTTTC.

DNA of the CDR3: TGTGCCAGCAGCCTTGATACAGGGAGGGATGGCTACACCTTC. This translates into CASSLDTGRDGYTF. The chain couples TRBV3-1 (or the pseudogene TRBV3-2) to TRBJ1-2; tentative D call: TRBD1 (6 bases). The germline V gene has CDR1 LGHDT and CDR2 YNNKEL (reference sequence). The CDR3 is 14 amino acids. The germline V and J ends were trimmed by 4 bases and 6 bases, with 15 bases remaining between them.

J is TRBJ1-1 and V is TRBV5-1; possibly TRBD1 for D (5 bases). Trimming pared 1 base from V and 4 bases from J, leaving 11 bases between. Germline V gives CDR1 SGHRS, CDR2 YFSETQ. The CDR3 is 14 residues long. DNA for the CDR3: TGCGCCAGCAGCTTGCAGGGTTCGGCCACTGAAGCTTTCTTT. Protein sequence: CASSLQGSATEAFF.

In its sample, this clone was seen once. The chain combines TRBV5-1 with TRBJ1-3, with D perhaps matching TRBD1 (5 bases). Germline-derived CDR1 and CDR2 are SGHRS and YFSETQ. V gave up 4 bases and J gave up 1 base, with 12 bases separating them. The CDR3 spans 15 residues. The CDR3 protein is CASSTAGGSGNTIYF. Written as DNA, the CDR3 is TGCGCCAGCAGCACCGCCGGGGGGTCTGGAAACACCATATATTTT.

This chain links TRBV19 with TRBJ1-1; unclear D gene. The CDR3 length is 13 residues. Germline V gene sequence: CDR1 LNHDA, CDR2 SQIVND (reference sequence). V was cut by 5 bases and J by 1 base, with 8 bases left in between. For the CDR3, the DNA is TGTGCCAGTAGTGTCCGGAGGAACACTGAAGCTTTCTTT. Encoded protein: CASSVRRNTEAFF.

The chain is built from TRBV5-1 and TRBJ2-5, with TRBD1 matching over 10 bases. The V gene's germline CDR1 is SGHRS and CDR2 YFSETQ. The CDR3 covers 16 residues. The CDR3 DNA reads TGCGCTTATCCCCGGCCCGGGGACAGGGGTCAAGAGACCCAGTACTTC. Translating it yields CAYPRPGDRGQETQYF.

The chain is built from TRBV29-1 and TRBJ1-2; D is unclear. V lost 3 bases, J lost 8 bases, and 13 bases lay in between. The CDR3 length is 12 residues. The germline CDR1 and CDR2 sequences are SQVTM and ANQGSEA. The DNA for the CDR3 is TGCAGCGTTGATGCGGGGTTCAGGGGCTACACCTTC. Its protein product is CSVDAGFRGYTF. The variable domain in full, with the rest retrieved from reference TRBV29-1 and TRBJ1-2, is SAVISQKPSRDICQRGTSLTIQCQVDSQVTMMFWYRQQPGQSLTLIATANQGSEATYESGFVIDKFPISRPNLTFSTLTVSNMSPEDSSIYLCSVDAGFRGYTFGSGTRLTVV.

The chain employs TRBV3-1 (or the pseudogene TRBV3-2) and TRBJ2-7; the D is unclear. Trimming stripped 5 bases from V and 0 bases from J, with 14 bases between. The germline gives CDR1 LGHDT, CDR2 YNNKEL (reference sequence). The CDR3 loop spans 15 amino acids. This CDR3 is CASSTQLLGSYEQYF. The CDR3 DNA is TGTGCCAGCAGCACCCAGTTGCTAGGCTCCTACGAGCAGTACTTC.

DNA of the CDR3: TGTGCCATCCAGTTGGGACAGGACTCTGAAGCTTTCTTT. Protein sequence: CAIQLGQDSEAFF. The rearrangement joins TRBV10-3 to TRBJ1-1; TRBD1 matches 8 bases. Germline CDR1 reads ENHRY; CDR2 reads SYGVKD. Germline trimming cut 8 bases from V and 6 bases from J; bases unmatched to any gene: 8. The CDR3 has 13 amino acids.

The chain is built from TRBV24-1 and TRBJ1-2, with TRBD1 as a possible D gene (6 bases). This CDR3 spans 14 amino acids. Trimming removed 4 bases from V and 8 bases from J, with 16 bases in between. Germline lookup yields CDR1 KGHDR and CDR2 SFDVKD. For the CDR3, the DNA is TGTGCCACCAGTGACCCTTGGCAGGGGAGCGGCTACACCTTC. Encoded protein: CATSDPWQGSGYTF.

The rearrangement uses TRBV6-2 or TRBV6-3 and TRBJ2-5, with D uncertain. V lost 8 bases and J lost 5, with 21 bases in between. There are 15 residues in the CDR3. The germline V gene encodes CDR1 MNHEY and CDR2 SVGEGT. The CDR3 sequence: CASRPFWRVGETQYF. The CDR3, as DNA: TGTGCCAGCCGCCCGTTCTGGCGAGTCGGGGAGACCCAGTACTTC.

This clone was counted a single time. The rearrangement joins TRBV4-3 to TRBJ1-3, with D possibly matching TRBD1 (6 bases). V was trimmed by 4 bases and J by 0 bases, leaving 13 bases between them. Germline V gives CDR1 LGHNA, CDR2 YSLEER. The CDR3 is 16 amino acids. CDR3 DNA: TGCGCCAGCAGCCGGGATACAGGGAGCTCTGGAAACACCATATATTTT. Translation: CASSRDTGSSGNTIYF.

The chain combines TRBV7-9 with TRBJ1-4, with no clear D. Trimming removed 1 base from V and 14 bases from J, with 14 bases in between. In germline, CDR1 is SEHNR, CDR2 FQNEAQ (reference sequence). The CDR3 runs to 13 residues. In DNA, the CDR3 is TGTGCCAGCAGCTTAGATTGGGCGAGTAAGCTGTTTTTT. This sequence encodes CASSLDWASKLFF.

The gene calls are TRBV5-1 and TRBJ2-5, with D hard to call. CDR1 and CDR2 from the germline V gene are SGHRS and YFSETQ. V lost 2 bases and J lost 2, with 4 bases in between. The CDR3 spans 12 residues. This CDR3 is CASSFPQETQYF. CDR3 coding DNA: TGCGCCAGCAGCTTCCCTCAAGAGACCCAGTACTTC.